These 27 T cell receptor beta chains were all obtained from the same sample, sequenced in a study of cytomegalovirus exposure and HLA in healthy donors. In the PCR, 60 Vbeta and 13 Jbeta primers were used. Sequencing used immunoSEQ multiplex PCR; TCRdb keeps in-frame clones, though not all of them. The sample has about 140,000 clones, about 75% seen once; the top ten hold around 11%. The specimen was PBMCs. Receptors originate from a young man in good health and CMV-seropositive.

CDR3 sequence (DNA): TGCGCCAGCAGTACCAAGGAGTATCGGACAGGGGAAGGGGCCAACGTCCTGACTTTC. This sequence encodes CASSTKEYRTGEGANVLTF. The V call is TRBV23-1, the J call TRBJ2-6; the match to TRBD1 covers 9 bases. TRBV23-1 counts as an open reading frame of uncertain function. This CDR3 is built from 19 residues. V shed 5 bases and J 4 bases; nucleotides not matched to a gene: 15.

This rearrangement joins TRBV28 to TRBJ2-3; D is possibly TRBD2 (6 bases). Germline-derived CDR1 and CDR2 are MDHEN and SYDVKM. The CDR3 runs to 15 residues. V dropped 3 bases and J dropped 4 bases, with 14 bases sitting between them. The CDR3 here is CASSLDLGGADTQYF. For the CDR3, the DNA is TGTGCCAGCAGTTTGGACCTCGGGGGTGCAGATACGCAGTATTTT.

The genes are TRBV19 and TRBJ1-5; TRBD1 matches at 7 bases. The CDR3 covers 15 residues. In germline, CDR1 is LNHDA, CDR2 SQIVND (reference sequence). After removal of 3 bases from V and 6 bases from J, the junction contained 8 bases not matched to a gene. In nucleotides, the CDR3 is TGTGCCAGTAGTATGGTGTCAGGGGGATTTCAGCCCCAGCATTTT. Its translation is CASSMVSGGFQPQHF.

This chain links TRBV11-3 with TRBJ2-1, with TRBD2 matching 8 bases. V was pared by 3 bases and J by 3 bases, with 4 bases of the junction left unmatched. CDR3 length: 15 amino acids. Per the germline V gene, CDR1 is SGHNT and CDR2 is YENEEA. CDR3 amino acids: CASSFDGTSYNEQFF. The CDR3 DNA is TGTGCCAGCAGCTTCGATGGGACTAGCTACAATGAGCAGTTCTTC. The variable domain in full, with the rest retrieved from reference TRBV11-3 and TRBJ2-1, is EAGVVQSPRYKIIEKKQPVAFWCNPISGHNTLYWYLQNLGQGPELLIRYENEEAVDDSQLPKDRFSAERLKGVDSTLKIQPAELGDSAVYLCASSFDGTSYNEQFFGPGTRLTVL.

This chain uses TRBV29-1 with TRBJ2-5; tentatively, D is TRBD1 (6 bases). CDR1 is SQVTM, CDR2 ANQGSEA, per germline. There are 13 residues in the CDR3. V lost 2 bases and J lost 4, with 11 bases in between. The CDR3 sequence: CSVESARGETQYF. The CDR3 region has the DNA TGCAGCGTTGAATCCGCCAGGGGAGAGACCCAGTACTTC. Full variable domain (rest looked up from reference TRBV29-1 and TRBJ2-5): SAVISQKPSRDICQRGTSLTIQCQVDSQVTMMFWYRQQPGQSLTLIATANQGSEATYESGFVIDKFPISRPNLTFSTLTVSNMSPEDSSIYLCSVESARGETQYFGPGTRLLVL.

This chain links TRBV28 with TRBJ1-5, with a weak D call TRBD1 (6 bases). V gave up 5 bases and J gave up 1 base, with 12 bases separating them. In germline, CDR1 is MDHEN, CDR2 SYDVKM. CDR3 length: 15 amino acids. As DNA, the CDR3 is TGTGCCAGCAGTCCCCAGGGGCGGAGCAATCAGCCCCAGCATTTT. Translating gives CASSPQGRSNQPQHF.

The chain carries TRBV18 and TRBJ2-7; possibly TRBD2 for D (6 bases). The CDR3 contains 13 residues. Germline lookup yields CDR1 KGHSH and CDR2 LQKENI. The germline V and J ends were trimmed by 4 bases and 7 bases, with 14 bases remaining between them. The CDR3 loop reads CASSLSEAGEQYF. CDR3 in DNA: TGTGCCAGCTCACTCTCGGAGGCGGGGGAGCAGTACTTC. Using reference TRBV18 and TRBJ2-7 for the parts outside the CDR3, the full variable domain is NAGVMQNPRHLVRRRGQEARLRCSPMKGHSHVYWYRQLPEEGLKFMVYLQKENIIDESGMPKERFSAEFPKEGPSILRIQQVVRGDSAAYFCASSLSEAGEQYFGPGTRLTVT.

The CDR3 reads CASTGFYGYTF. For the CDR3, the DNA is TGTGCCAGTACAGGGTTCTATGGCTACACCTTC. The chain carries TRBV19 and TRBJ1-2; D perhaps matches TRBD1 (5 bases). V lost 7 bases and J 4 bases, leaving 7 bases between the germline ends. The CDR3 has 11 residues. Looked up from germline, CDR1 is LNHDA and CDR2 is SQIVND (reference sequence).

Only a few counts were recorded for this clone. The CDR3, as DNA: TGTGCCAGCAGTTTTTCGTGGACGCGGGGTGAAAAACTGTTTTTT. It translates to CASSFSWTRGEKLFF. The chain uses TRBV27 and TRBJ1-4; the D is unclear. The V and J ends lost 3 bases and 7 bases respectively, with 15 bases between them. The CDR3 is 15 residues long. Germline V lookup: CDR1 MNHEY, CDR2 SMNVEV (reference sequence).

The CDR3 is CASSLGGMNTEAFF. The CDR3 nucleotides are TGCGCCAGCAGCTTGGGAGGGATGAACACTGAAGCTTTCTTT. V and J are TRBV5-1 and TRBJ1-1; D is unclear. The CDR3 is made up of 14 amino acids. Germline CDR1 reads SGHRS; CDR2 reads YFSETQ. The ends were cut back, 0 bases at V and 0 bases at J, with 6 bases in the middle.

The CDR3 reads CASSLSGRRSYNEQFF. CDR3 in DNA: TGTGCCAGCAGCTTAAGCGGGAGGAGGTCCTACAATGAGCAGTTCTTC. The genes are TRBV13 and TRBJ2-1; 9 bases match TRBD2. Per the germline V gene, CDR1 is PRHDT and CDR2 is FYEKMQ (reference sequence). The CDR3 runs to 16 residues. After removal of 2 bases from V and 1 base from J, the junction contained 3 bases not matched to a gene.

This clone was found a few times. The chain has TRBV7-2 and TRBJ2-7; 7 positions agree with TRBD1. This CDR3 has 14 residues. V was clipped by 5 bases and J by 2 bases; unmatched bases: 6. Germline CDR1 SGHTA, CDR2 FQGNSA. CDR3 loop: CASSPYRGTYEQYF. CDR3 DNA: TGTGCCAGCAGCCCCTACAGGGGAACCTACGAGCAGTACTTC.

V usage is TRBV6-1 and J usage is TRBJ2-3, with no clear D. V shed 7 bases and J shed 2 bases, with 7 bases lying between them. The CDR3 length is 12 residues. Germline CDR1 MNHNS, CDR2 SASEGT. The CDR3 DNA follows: TGTGCCAGCACCAGAAACACAGATACGCAGTATTTT. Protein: CASTRNTDTQYF.

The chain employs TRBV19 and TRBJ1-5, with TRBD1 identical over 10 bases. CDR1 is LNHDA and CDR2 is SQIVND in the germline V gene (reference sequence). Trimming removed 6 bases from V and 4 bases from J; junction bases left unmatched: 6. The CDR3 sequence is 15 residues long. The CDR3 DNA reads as TGTGCCAGTAGCTCCCGACAGGGGGCTAATCAGCCCCAGCATTTT. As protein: CASSSRQGANQPQHF.

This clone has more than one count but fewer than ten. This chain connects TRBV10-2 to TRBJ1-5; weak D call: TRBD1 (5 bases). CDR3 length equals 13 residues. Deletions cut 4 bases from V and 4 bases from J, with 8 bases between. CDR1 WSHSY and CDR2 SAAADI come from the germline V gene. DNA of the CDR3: TGCGCCAGCAGTGCAGGGACTAATCAGCCCCAGCATTTT. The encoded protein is CASSAGTNQPQHF.

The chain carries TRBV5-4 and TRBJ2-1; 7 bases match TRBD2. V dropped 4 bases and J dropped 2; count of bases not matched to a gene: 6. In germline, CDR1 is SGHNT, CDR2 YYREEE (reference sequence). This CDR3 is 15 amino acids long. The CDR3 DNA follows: TGTGCCAGCAGCGATCTAGCGGATGCCTACAATGAGCAGTTCTTC. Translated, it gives CASSDLADAYNEQFF.

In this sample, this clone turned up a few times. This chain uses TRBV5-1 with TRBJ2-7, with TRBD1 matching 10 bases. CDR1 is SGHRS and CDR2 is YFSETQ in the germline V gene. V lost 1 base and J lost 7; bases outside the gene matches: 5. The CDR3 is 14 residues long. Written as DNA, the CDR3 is TGCGCCAGCAGCTTGAGAGACAGGGGGCTGGAGCAGTACTTC. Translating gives CASSLRDRGLEQYF. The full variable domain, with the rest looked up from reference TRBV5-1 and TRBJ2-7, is KAGVTQTPRYLIKTRGQQVTLSCSPISGHRSVSWYQQTPGQGLQFLFEYFSETQRNKGNFPGRFSGRQFSNSRSEMNVSTLELGDSALYLCASSLRDRGLEQYFGPGTRLTVT.

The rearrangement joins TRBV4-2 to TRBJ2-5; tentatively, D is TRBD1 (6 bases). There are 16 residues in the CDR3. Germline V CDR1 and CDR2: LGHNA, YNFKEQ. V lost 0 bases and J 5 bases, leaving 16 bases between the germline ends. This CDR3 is CASSQEFGSGGETQYF. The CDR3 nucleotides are TGTGCCAGCAGCCAAGAATTCGGTAGTGGGGGCGAGACCCAGTACTTC.

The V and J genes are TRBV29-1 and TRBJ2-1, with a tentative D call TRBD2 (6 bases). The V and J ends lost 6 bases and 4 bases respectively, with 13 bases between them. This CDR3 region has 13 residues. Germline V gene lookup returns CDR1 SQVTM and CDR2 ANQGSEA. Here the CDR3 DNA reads TGCAGCGTGTCGGGACTCAATTACAATGAGCAGTTCTTC. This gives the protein CSVSGLNYNEQFF.

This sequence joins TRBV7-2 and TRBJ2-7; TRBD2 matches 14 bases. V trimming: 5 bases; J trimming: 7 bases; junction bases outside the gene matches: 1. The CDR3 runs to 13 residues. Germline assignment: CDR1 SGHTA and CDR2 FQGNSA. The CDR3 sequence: CASSGTSGREQYF. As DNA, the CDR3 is TGTGCCAGCAGCGGGACTAGCGGGAGAGAGCAGTACTTC.

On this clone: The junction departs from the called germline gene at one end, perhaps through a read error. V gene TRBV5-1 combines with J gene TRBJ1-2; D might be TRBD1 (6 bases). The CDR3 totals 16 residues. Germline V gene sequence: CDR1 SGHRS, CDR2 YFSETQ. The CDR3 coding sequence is TGCGCCAGCAGCTTGGAACAGGGCCGGGGTTACTATGGCTACCCCTTC. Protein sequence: CASSLEQGRGYYGYPF.

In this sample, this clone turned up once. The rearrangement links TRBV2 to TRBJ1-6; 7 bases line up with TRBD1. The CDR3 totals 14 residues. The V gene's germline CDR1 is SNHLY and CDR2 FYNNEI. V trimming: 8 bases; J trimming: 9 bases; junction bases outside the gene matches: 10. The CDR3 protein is CASWETGISSPLHF. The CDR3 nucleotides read TGTGCCAGCTGGGAGACAGGGATTAGTTCACCCCTCCACTTT.

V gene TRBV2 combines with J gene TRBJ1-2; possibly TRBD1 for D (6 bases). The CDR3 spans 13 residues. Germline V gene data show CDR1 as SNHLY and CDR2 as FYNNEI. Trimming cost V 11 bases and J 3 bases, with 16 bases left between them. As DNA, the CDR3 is TGTGCCGGTACACAGGGTTCGGACTATGGCTACACCTTC. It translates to CAGTQGSDYGYTF.

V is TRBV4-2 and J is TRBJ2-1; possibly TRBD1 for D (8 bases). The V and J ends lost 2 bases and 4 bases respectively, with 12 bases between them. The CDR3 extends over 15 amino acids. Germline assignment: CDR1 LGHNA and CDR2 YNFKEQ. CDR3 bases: TGTGCCAGCAGCCAAAGCGGGACAGGTTACAATGAGCAGTTCTTC. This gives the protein CASSQSGTGYNEQFF.

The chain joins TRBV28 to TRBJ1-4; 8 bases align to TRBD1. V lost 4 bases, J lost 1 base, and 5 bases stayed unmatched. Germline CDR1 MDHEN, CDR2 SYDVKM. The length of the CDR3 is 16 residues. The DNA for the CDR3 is TGTGCCAGCAGTTCTCCTGACAGGGGAACTAATGAAAAACTGTTTTTT. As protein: CASSSPDRGTNEKLFF.

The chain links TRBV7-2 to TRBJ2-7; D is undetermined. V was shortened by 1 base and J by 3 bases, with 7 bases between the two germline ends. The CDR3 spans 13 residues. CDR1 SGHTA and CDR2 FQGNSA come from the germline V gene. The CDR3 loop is CASSLVQSYEQYF. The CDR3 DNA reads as TGTGCCAGCAGCTTAGTACAGAGCTACGAGCAGTACTTC.

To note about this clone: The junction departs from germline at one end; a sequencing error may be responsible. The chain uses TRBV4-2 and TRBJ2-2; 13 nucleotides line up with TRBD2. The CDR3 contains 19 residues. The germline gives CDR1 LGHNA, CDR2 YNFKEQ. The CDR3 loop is CASSKERLAGGSNTGELFF. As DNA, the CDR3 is TGTGCCAGCAGCAAAGAGAGACTAGCGGGAGGCTCGAACACCGGGGAGCTGTTTTTT.